The next 11 T cell receptor beta chains were all read from a single sample in a study of T cells in Graves' hyperthyroidism and ophthalmopathy. What was amplified from RNA transcripts were TCR beta CDR3 regions. With the HTBI primer set, the TCR CDR3 went through a first round of RT-PCR. TCRdb recomputed calls from the multiplex PCR reads with MiXCR, one row per CDR3 protein. The table includes approximately 400,000 distinct CDR3 sequences, around 15% detected once. Sequencing was carried out using blood. All receptors derive from a man aged 50-59 years with Graves' ophthalmopathy.

The DNA of the CDR3 is TGTGCCAGCAGATCCGGGACGGCGGTTTTTCAGCCCCAGCATTTT. This encodes CASRSGTAVFQPQHF. V and J are TRBV28 and TRBJ1-5, with a weak D call TRBD1 (5 bases). V was shortened by 6 bases and J by 6 bases, with 18 bases between the two germline ends. CDR1 MDHEN and CDR2 SYDVKM come from the germline V gene. There are 15 residues in the CDR3.

This rearrangement joins TRBV20-1 to TRBJ2-2, with D possibly being TRBD2 (6 bases). CDR1 is DFQATT and CDR2 is SNEGSKA in the germline V gene (reference sequence). The V gene lost 1 base and the J gene lost 0 bases, with 15 bases spanning the gap. The CDR3 length is 17 residues. In nucleotides, the CDR3 is TGCAGTGCTAGAGGTTCCTCTGGCGGGACGAACACCGGGGAGCTGTTTTTT. Residues: CSARGSSGGTNTGELFF.

This clonotype has more than one count but fewer than ten. J is TRBJ1-1 and V is TRBV20-1; a weak D match, TRBD1 (5 bases). The V end was cut by 3 bases, the J end by 1 base, with 15 bases between. Germline CDR1 reads DFQATT; CDR2 reads SNEGSKA (reference sequence). This CDR3 spans 15 amino acids. The CDR3 here is CSASWGGGRNTEAFF. In DNA form, the CDR3 reads TGCAGTGCTAGCTGGGGGGGGGGACGGAACACTGAAGCTTTCTTT.

This clonotype was picked up many times. This chain links TRBV4-2 with TRBJ2-7; no firm D call. CDR3 size: 14 residues. The germline CDR1 and CDR2 sequences are LGHNA and YNFKEQ. V lost 0 bases and J lost 1, with 7 bases in between. CDR3 sequence reads: CASSQDKSSYEQYF. The DNA for the CDR3 is TGTGCCAGCAGCCAAGACAAGTCTTCCTACGAGCAGTACTTC.

This clonotype came up a few times. This chain connects TRBV15 to TRBJ1-4; D unresolved. Trimming removed 4 bases from V and 5 bases from J, with 11 bases in between. From germline, CDR1 is LNHNV and CDR2 YYDKDF (reference sequence). The CDR3 spans 14 residues. The CDR3 DNA reads as TGTGCCACCAGCACCCGGGATACCAATGAAAAACTGTTTTTT. It specifies CATSTRDTNEKLFF. Looking up the rest from reference TRBV15 and TRBJ1-4 gives the full variable domain: DAMVIQNPRYQVTQFGKPVTLSCSQTLNHNVMYWYQQKSSQAPKLLFHYYDKDFNNEADTPDNFQSRRPNTSFCFLDIRSPGLGDTAMYLCATSTRDTNEKLFFGSGTQLSVL.

The chain couples TRBV12-3 or TRBV12-4 to TRBJ2-1, with 11 bases aligning to TRBD2. V lost 5 bases and J lost 4; bases outside the gene matches: 4. CDR3 length: 15 residues. This CDR3 is CASSMTSGEYNEQFF. The CDR3 DNA sequence: TGTGCCAGCAGTATGACTAGCGGGGAATACAATGAGCAGTTCTTC.

This clonotype came up many times. The J gene is TRBJ2-2, the V gene TRBV5-1; D gene uncertain. Trimming removed 0 bases at V and 0 bases at J, with 6 bases between. CDR1 and CDR2 (germline): SGHRS, YFSETQ. CDR3 length equals 15 residues. CDR3 sequence reads: CASSLDRPNTGELFF. The CDR3 DNA follows: TGCGCCAGCAGCTTGGATCGTCCGAACACCGGGGAGCTGTTTTTT.

This clonotype was seen ten or more times. The rearrangement uses TRBV28 and TRBJ2-7; 7 nucleotides match TRBD1. Germline V gene lookup returns CDR1 MDHEN and CDR2 SYDVKM. The CDR3 consists of 19 residues. The V segment lost 4 bases and the J segment 0 bases; nucleotides outside the gene matches: 18. This CDR3 is CASSSLGSIGTDLSYEQYF. CDR3 coding DNA: TGTGCCAGCAGTTCGCTGGGTAGTATAGGGACAGACCTCTCCTACGAGCAGTACTTC.

Only a few counts were recorded for this clonotype. The chain is built from TRBV14 and TRBJ1-6; D is undetermined. This CDR3 spans 15 amino acids. The germline V gene has CDR1 SGHDN and CDR2 FVKESK. The V and J ends lost 0 bases and 8 bases respectively, with 11 bases between them. DNA for the CDR3: TGTGCCAGCAGCCAAGATCCGGCAGGTCATTCACCCCTCCACTTT. Translating gives CASSQDPAGHSPLHF.

The V call is TRBV6-1, the J call TRBJ1-3; TRBD1 might be the D (6 bases). The CDR3 extends over 16 amino acids. Trimming shortened V by 6 bases and J by 0 bases, and 15 bases separated the two germline ends. Germline V gene data show CDR1 as MNHNS and CDR2 as SASEGT. CDR3: CASSQTGAFSGNTIYF. The CDR3 nucleotides are TGTGCCAGCAGCCAAACGGGGGCCTTCTCTGGAAACACCATATATTTT.

V is TRBV9 and J is TRBJ1-5; D possibly corresponds to TRBD1 (5 bases). Trimming stripped 3 bases from V and 1 base from J, with 8 bases between. CDR1 and CDR2 (germline): SGDLS, YYNGEE. This CDR3 has 14 residues. The CDR3 here is CASSEGRSNQPQHF. The DNA of the CDR3 is TGTGCCAGCAGCGAGGGGAGGAGCAATCAGCCCCAGCATTTT.